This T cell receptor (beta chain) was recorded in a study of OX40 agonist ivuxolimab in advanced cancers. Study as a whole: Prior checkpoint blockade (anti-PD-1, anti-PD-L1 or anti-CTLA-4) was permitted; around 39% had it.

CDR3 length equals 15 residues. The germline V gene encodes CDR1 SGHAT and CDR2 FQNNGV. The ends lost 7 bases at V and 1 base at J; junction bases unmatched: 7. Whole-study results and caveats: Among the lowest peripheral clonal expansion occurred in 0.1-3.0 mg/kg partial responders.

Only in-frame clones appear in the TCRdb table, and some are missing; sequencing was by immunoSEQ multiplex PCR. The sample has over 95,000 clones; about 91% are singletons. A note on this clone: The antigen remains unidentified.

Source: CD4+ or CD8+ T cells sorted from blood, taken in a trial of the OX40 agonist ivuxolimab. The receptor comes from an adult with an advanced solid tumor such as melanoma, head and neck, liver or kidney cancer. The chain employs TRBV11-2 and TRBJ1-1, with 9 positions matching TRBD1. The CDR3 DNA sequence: TGTGCCAGCACTCACAGGGGGCACCGGAACACTGAAGCTTTCTTT. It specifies CASTHRGHRNTEAFF. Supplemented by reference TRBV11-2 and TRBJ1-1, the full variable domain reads EAGVAQSPRYKIIEKRQSVAFWCNPISGHATLYWYQQILGQGPKLLIQFQNNGVVDDSQLPKDRFSAERLKGVDSTLKIQPAKLEDSAVYLCASTHRGHRNTEAFFGQGTRLTVV.